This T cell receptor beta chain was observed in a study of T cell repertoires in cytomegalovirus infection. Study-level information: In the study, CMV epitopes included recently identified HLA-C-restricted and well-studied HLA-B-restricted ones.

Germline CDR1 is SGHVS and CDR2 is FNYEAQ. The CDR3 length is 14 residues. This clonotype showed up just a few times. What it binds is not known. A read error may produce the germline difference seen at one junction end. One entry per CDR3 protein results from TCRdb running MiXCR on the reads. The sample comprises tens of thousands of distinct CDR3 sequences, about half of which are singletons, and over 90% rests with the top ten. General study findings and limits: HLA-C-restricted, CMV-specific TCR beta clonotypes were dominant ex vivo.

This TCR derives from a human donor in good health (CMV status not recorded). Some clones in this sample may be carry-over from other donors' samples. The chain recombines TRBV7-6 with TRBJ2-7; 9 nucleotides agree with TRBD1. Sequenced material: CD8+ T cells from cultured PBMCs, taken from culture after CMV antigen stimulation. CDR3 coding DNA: TGTGCTAGCAGCCCCGGGACAGGGTTCTACGAGCAGTACTTC. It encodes CASSPGTGFYEQYF.